This T cell receptor (beta chain) was documented in a study of T cell changes during pregnancy in multiple sclerosis. Germline lookup yields CDR1 PRHDT and CDR2 FYEKMQ (reference sequence). The CDR3 sequence is 16 residues long. Trimming stripped 5 bases from V and 4 bases from J, with 15 bases between. Profiled with immunoSEQ multiplex PCR; TCRdb holds only in-frame clones, not every one. This table has approximately 48,000 clones, roughly nine tenths appearing once. The clonotype comes from a female donor with multiple sclerosis, enrolled in a pregnancy study. Sequences were derived from CD8+ T cells from peripheral blood mononuclear cells, sampled before pregnancy. The chain recombines TRBV13 with TRBJ2-6; D might be TRBD2 (5 bases). The CDR3 sequence is CASSGGPPWGANVLTF. CDR3 nucleotide sequence: TGTGCCAGCAGCGGCGGGCCCCCCTGGGGGGCCAACGTCCTGACTTTC.